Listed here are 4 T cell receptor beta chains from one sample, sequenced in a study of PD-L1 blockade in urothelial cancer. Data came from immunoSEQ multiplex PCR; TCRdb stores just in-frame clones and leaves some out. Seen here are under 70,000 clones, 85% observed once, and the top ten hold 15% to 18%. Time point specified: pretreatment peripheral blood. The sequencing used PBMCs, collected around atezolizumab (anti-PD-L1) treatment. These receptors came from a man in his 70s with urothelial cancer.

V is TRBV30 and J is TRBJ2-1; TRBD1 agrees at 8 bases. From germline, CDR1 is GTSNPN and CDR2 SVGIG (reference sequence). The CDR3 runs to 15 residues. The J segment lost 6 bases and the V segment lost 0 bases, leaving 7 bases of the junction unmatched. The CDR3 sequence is CAWSVGQGSGNEQFF. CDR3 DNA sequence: TGTGCCTGGAGTGTCGGACAGGGTTCTGGCAATGAGCAGTTCTTC. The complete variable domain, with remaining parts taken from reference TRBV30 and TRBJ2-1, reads SQTIHQWPATLVQPVGSPLSLECTVEGTSNPNLYWYRQAAGRGLQLLFYSVGIGQISSEVPQNLSASRPQDRQFILSSKKLLLSDSGFYLCAWSVGQGSGNEQFFGPGTRLTVL.

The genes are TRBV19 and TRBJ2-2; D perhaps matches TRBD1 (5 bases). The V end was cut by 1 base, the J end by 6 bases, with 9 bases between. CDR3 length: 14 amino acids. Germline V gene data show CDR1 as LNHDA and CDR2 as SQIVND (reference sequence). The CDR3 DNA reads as TGTGCCAGTAGTATAGTAGGGGCGTCCGGGGAGCTGTTTTTT. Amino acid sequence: CASSIVGASGELFF.

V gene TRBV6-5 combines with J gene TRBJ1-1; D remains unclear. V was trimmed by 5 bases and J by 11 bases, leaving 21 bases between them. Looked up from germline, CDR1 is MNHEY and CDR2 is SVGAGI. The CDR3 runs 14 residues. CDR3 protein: CASSPPGRLAGAFF. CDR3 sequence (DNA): TGTGCCAGCAGTCCCCCAGGCAGGCTCGCGGGGGCTTTCTTT.

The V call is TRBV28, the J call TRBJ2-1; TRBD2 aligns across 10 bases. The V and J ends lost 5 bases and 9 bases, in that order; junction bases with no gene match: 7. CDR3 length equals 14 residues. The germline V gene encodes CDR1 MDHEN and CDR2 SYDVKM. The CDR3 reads CASSPGTSVGEQFF. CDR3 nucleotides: TGTGCCAGCAGTCCCGGGACTAGCGTGGGTGAGCAGTTCTTC.